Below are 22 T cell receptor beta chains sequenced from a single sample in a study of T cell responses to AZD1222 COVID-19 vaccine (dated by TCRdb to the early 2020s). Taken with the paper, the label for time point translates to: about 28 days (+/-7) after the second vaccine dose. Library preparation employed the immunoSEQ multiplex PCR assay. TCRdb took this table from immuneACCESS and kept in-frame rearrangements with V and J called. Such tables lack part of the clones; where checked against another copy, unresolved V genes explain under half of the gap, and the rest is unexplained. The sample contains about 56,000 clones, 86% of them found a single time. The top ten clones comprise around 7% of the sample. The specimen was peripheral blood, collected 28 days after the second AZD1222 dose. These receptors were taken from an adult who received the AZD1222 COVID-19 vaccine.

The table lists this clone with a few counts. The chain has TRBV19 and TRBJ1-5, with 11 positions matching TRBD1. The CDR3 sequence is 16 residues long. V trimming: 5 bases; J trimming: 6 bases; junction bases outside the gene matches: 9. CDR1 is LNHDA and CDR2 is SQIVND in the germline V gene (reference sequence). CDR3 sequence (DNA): TGTGCCAGTAGTGCTGGACAGGGGGCGCTTCTTCAGCCCCAGCATTTT. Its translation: CASSAGQGALLQPQHF.

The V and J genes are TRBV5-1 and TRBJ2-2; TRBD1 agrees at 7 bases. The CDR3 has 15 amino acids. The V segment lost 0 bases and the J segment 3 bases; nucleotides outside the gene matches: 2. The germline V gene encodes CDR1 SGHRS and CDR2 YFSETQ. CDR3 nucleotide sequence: TGCGCCAGCAGCTTGGAGGGGGCTTACACCGGGGAGCTGTTTTTT. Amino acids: CASSLEGAYTGELFF.

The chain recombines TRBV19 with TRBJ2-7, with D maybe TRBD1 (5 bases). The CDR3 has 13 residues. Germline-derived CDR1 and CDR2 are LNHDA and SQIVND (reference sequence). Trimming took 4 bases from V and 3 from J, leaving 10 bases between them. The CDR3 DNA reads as TGTGCCAGTAGTAGTGGACAAAGCTACGAGCAGTACTTC. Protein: CASSSGQSYEQYF.

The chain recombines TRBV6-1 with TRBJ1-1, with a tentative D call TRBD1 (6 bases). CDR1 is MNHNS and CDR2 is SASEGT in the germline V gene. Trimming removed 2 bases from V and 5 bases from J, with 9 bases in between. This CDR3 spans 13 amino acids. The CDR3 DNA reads TGTGCCAGCAGTGAACAGGGGTGGACTGAAGCTTTCTTT. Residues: CASSEQGWTEAFF.

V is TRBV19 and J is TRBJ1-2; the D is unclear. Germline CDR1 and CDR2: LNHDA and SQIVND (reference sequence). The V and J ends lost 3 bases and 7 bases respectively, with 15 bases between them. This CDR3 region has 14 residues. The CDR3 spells CASSIGAPWFGYTF. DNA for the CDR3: TGTGCCAGTAGTATTGGAGCCCCTTGGTTTGGCTACACCTTC.

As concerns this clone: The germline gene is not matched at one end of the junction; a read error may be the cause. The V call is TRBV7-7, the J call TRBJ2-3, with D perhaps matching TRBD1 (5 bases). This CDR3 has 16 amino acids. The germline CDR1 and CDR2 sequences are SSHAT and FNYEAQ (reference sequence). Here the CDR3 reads CASSPHIVGVVHTQYF. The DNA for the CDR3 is TGTGCTAGCAGCCCCCATATAGTAGGGGTAGTGCATACGCAGTATTTT.

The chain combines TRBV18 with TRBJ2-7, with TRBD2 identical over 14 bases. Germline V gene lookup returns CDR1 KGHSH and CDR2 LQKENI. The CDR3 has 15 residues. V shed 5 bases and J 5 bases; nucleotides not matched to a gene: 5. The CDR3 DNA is TGTGCCAGCTCATCGACTAGCGGGGGGGTCAACGAGCAGTACTTC. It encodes CASSSTSGGVNEQYF.

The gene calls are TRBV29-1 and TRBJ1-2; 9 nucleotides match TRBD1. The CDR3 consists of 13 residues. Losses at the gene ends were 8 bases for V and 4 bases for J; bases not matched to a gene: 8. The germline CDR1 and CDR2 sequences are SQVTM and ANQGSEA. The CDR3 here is CSYRTGAGYGYTF. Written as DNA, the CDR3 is TGCAGCTATCGGACAGGGGCGGGCTATGGCTACACCTTC.

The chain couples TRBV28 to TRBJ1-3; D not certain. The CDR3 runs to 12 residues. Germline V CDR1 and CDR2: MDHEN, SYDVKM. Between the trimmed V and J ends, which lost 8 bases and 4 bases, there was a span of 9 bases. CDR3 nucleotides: TGTGCCAGCTGGACTAGCGGAAACACCATATATTTT. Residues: CASWTSGNTIYF.

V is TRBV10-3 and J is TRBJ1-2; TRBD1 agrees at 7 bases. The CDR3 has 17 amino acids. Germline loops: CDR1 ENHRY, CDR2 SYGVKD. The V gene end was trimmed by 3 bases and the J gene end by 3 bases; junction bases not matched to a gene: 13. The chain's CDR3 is CAISDRVGTDSYYGYTF. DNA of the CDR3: TGTGCCATCAGTGATCGTGTGGGGACAGATTCTTACTATGGCTACACCTTC.

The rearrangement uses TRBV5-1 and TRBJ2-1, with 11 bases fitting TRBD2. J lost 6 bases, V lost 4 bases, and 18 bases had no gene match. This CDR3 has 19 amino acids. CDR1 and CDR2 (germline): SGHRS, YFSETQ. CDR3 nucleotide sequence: TGCGCCAGCAGCCCCGGATTAGCGGGAGGGTCCACCCCTTCCAATGAGCAGTTCTTC. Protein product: CASSPGLAGGSTPSNEQFF.

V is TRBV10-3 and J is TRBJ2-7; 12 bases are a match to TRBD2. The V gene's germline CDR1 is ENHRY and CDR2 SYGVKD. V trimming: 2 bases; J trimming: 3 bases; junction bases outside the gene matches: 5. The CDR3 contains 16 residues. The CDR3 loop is CAISEGLAGLRYEQYF. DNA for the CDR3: TGTGCCATCAGTGAGGGACTAGCGGGACTCCGCTACGAGCAGTACTTC.

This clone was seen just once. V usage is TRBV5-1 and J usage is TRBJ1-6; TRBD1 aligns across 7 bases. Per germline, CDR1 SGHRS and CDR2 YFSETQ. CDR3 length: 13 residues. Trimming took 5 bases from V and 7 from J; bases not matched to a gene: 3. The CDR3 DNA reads TGCGCCAGCAGTCAGGGGGAGAATTCACCCCTCCACTTT. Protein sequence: CASSQGENSPLHF.

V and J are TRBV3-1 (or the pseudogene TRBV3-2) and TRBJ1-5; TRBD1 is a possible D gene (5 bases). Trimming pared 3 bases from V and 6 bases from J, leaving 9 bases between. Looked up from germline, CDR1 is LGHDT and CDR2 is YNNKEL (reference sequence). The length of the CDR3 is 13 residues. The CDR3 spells CASSHQGRQPQHF. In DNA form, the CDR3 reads TGTGCCAGCAGCCACCAGGGTCGTCAGCCCCAGCATTTT.

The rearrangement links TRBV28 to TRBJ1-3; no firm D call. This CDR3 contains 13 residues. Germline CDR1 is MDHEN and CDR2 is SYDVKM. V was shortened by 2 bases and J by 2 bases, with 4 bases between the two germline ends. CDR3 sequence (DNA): TGTGCCAGCAGTTTAATGGCTGGAAACACCATATATTTT. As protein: CASSLMAGNTIYF.

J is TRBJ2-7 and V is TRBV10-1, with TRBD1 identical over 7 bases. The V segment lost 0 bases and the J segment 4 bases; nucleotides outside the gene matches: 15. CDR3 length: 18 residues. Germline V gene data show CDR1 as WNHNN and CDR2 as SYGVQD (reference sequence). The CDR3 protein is CASSESEETGQNNYEQYF. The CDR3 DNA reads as TGCGCCAGCAGTGAGTCCGAAGAAACGGGACAGAACAATTACGAGCAGTACTTC.

In DNA, the CDR3 is TGCGCCAGCAGCCAAGGGTCGGCCAGGGGAGGAGAGACCCAGTACTTC. Translated: CASSQGSARGGETQYF. The gene calls are TRBV4-3 and TRBJ2-5; D is tentatively TRBD1 or TRBD2 (6 bases each). Germline CDR1 LGHNA, CDR2 YSLEER. The CDR3 extends over 16 amino acids. V lost 1 base and J lost 4, with 16 bases in between.

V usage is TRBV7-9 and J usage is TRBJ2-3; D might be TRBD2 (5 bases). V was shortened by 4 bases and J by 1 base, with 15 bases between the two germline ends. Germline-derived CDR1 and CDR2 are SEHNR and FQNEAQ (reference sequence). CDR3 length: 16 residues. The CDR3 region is CASSSPRGLGTDTQYF. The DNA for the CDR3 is TGTGCCAGCAGCTCCCCCCGAGGACTCGGCACAGATACGCAGTATTTT.

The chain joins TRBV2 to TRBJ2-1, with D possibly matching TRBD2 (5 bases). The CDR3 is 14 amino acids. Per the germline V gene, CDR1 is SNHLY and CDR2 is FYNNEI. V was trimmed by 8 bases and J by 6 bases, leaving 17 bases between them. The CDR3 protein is CASFLDIGINEQFF. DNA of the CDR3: TGTGCCAGCTTTCTTGATATCGGGATCAATGAGCAGTTCTTC.

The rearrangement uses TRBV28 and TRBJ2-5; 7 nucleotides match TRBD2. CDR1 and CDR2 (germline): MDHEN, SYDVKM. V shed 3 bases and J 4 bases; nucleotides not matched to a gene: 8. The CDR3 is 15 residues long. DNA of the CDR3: TGTGCCAGCAGTTTGCCCAGGGAGGGGCGAGAGACCCAGTACTTC. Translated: CASSLPREGRETQYF.

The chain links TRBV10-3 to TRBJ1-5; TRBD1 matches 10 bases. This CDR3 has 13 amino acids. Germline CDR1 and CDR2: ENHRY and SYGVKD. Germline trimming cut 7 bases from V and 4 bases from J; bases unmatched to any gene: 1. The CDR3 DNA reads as TGTGCCATCAAGGGACAGGGGAATCAGCCCCAGCATTTT. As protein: CAIKGQGNQPQHF.

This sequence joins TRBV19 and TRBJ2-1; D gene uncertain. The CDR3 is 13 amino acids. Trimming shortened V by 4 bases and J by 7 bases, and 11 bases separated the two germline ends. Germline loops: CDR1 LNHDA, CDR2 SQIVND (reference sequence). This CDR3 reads CASSTRAGNEQFF. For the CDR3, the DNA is TGTGCCAGTAGTACCCGAGCAGGAAATGAGCAGTTCTTC.